The T cell receptor beta chain under discussion was sequenced for a study of cytomegalovirus exposure and HLA in healthy donors. The primer mix had 60 Vbeta and 13 Jbeta primers. Libraries were prepared by immunoSEQ multiplex PCR; TCRdb keeps only in-frame clonotypes and omits some of them. The sample consists of roughly 120,000 clones, around 85% of them appearing once. The germline V gene encodes CDR1 SGHVS and CDR2 FQNEAQ. This CDR3 is built from 12 residues. V was pared by 6 bases and J by 2 bases, with 0 bases of the junction left unmatched. General observations from the study: Previously analyzed data showed that most TCR beta V segments were productive at a frequency of about 90% or about 30%. Presence/absence analysis assumed near-uniform sequencing depth across donors. Later analysis identified 16,000 or so TCR beta sequences associated with HLA alleles, using a false discovery rate threshold of 0.05.

This clone appeared once. What it recognizes is unknown. Donors sampled were nominally healthy, though unrecorded immune exposures were likely. The sample was PBMCs. V is TRBV7-8 and J is TRBJ2-5; 7 bases are a match to TRBD1. The TCR was taken from a young man in good health and CMV-seropositive. CDR3 nucleotide sequence: TGTGCCAGCAGACAGGGGCAAGAGACCCAGTACTTC. This encodes CASRQGQETQYF.